Listed below are T cell receptor beta chains from one sample, sequenced in a study of response to subunit inactivated influenza vaccine. TCRdb re-derived calls from the RT-PCR reads in MiXCR, one entry per CDR3 protein. The sample shows about 610,000 distinct CDR3 sequences, about 14% of them seen only once. The input for sequencing was PBMCs from blood, taken 11 to 12 days after vaccination. These receptors were collected from a middle-aged man who received an inactivated influenza vaccine. Both conserved end residues are part of each CDR3. D genes are given only for firm matches. The listing skips clone size in some rows; elsewhere it reads once, few, many or a size class.

size	length	D	V	J	DNA	CDR3
-	16	-	TRBV18	TRBJ2-6	TGTGCCAGCTCACCTGGGGCAACTTCTGGGGCCAACGTCCTGACTTTC	CASSPGATSGANVLTF
few	14	TRBD2	TRBV30	TRBJ2-2	TGTGCCTGGAGTGTACAGGAGCGGGGGCTACAATTGTTTTTT	CAWSVQERGLQLFF
few	13	TRBD1	TRBV2	TRBJ1-1	TGTGCCAGCAGGGACAGGGTGAGCACTGAAGCTTTCTTT	CASRDRVSTEAFF
many	15	TRBD1	TRBV12-3/TRBV12-4	TRBJ1-3	TGTGCCAGCAGCAGACAGGGAAGTTCTGGAAACACCATATATTTT	CASSRQGSSGNTIYF
-	16	-	TRBV4-3	TRBJ1-1	TGCGCCAGCAGCCAAGTCATTGGGGCTGTGAACACTGAAGCTTTCTTT	CASSQVIGAVNTEAFF
few	15	TRBD1	TRBV20-1	TRBJ1-1	TGCAGTGCTAGCCCCGTCGACAGGGGCAGACGGGAAGCTTTCTTT	CSASPVDRGRREAFF
many	16	-	TRBV5-6	TRBJ2-3	TGTGCCAGCAGCTTGTCCCACAAGTTAAGTGGAGATACGCAGTATTTT	CASSLSHKLSGDTQYF
many	11	-	TRBV20-1	TRBJ2-3	TGCAGTGCTCAGCGTTCAGATACGCAGTATTTT	CSAQRSDTQYF
many	14	-	TRBV6-1	TRBJ2-7	TGTGCCAGCAGTCCCCTCTCGGACCGCTACGAGCAGTACTTC	CASSPLSDRYEQYF
-	20	TRBD2	TRBV4-2	TRBJ2-6	TGTGCCAGCAGCCACCCCGAGCGGGACGCAACGGGTGCTGGGGCCAACGTCCTGACTTTC	CASSHPERDATGAGANVLTF
-	15	-	TRBV25-1	TRBJ2-2	TGTGCCAGCAGTGATCACCAGGGGAACACCGGGGAGCTGTTTTTT	CASSDHQGNTGELFF
few	13	-	TRBV4-1	TRBJ2-5	TGCGCCAGCAGAAACGGAGGGACGGCAGACCAGTACTTC	CASRNGGTADQYF
few	16	TRBD1	TRBV15	TRBJ1-1	TGTGCCACCAGCCAAAGGACAGGGGCCAGCAACACTGAAGCTTTCTTT	CATSQRTGASNTEAFF
-	15	TRBD2	TRBV30	TRBJ2-1	TGTGCCTGGAGTTCCCTAGCGGGAGGGTGGGGTGAGCAGTTCTTC	CAWSSLAGGWGEQFF
few	16	TRBD2	TRBV7-2	TRBJ2-1	TGTGCCAGCAGCTTAGGGCCACCGGGACTAGGCAATGAGCAGTTCTTC	CASSLGPPGLGNEQFF
-	12	-	TRBV28	TRBJ2-7	TGTGCCAGCAGTTTACCCCCCCACGAGCAGTACTTC	CASSLPPHEQYF
-	13	-	TRBV20-1	TRBJ1-5	TGCGGTGCTAGAGCTATGGGGGGACAGCCCCAGCATTTT	CGARAMGGQPQHF
few	15	TRBD1	TRBV7-2	TRBJ2-2	TGTGCCAGCAGCGTCCGACAGGGCAACACCGGGGAGCTGTTTTTT	CASSVRQGNTGELFF
few	14	TRBD1	TRBV19	TRBJ2-1	TGTGCCAGTAGTATTCCGGGACAGGACAATGAGCAGTTCTTC	CASSIPGQDNEQFF
few	14	-	TRBV6-2/TRBV6-3	TRBJ2-5	TGTGCCAGCAGTAATCGGAGGAGGGAAGAGACCCAGTACTTC	CASSNRRREETQYF
many	14	-	TRBV28	TRBJ1-5	TGTGCCAGCAGCCTTGGCGGTAGCAATCAGCCCCAGCATTTT	CASSLGGSNQPQHF
-	16	TRBD2	TRBV19	TRBJ2-5	TGTGCCAGTAGTCGGGGGCTAGCGGGGAAACAAGAGACCCAGTACTTC	CASSRGLAGKQETQYF
few	13	-	TRBV9	TRBJ1-1	TGTGCCAGCAGCGTAGCTACTGGCACTGAAGCTTTCTTT	CASSVATGTEAFF
-	12	-	TRBV3-1	TRBJ2-3	TGTGCCAGCAGCATACACACAGATACGCAGTATTTT	CASSIHTDTQYF
-	13	-	TRBV10-3	TRBJ2-1	TGTGCCATCAGTGAGTCCAGTTACAATGAGCAGTTCTTC	CAISESSYNEQFF
many	17	TRBD2	TRBV11-2	TRBJ2-7	TGTGCCAGCAGCCTGACTAGCGGGGGCCCCAGAACCTACGAGCAGTACTTC	CASSLTSGGPRTYEQYF
-	16	-	TRBV27	TRBJ1-6	TGTGCCAGCAGTCTATCGGGAGGTGGATATAATTCACCCCTCCACTTT	CASSLSGGGYNSPLHF